The subject of this entry is one T cell receptor (beta chain). Its cognate antigen is unknown. The treatment: oral pan-JAK inhibitor, 5-10 mg twice daily. CD4+ and CD8+ T cells were sorted from PBMCs stained for CD3, CD4 and CD8. Extracted RNA was reverse transcribed into cDNA, the sequencing template. Produced via immunoSEQ multiplex PCR; TCRdb's table is partial and in-frame only. The top ten clones hold approximately 1.8% of a sample with fewer than 350,000 clones, roughly 50% of them seen once. The data were taken from a study of CD8+ T cells in alopecia areata. Study at large: Patients remained on tofacitinib for 6 to 18 months and then went 6 months without it.

Overall study results and limits: Patients displayed less clarity in TCR sharing than mice, a finding possibly related to HLA. In scalp samples, resident alphabeta T cells of normal skin are also sequenced.

Germline CDR1 reads SGHRS; CDR2 reads YFSETQ. The CDR3 is 16 residues long. V gave up 3 bases and J gave up 5 bases; unmatched junction bases: 9. The sequence came from a human donor with alopecia areata. The V call is TRBV5-1, the J call TRBJ2-1, with 9 nucleotides matching TRBD2. Sequenced material: CD4+ T cells sorted from blood, taken at week 24, from a patient treated with tofacitinib. The CDR3 coding sequence is TGCGCCAGCAGCTCGACCGGGACTAGCCGGGACAATGAGCAGTTCTTC. Translating it yields CASSSTGTSRDNEQFF.